This T cell receptor (beta chain) was captured by sequencing in a study of blood T cell repertoires in COVID-19 (dated by TCRdb to about 2020). Background for the entire study: The collaborator samples originated in the United States, Italy and Spain and spanned the acute and convalescent phases of COVID-19. The prospective study material was composed of cDNA or gDNA derived from T cells, B-cell-depleted T cells, or PBMCs. Subjects who had been exposed to COVID-19, were actively infected with it, or had recovered from it provided the deeply sampled blood TCRbeta repertoires that made up the dataset. The repertoires were released in a freely available public database meant as a resource for research on the immune response to SARS-CoV-2. The samples were drawn from two sources: the first 160 participants of the ongoing ImmuneRACE study, and 950 to 1,500 subjects contributed by 6 global collaborators. The sample metadata nearly always contained a de-identified subject ID, COVID-19 status, age in years and sex. Where HLA class I and class II types were available, the types were taken from metadata supplied by the sample provider, not from assay-based typing.

The CDR3, from cysteine to phenylalanine, totals 14 residues. This entry keeps only the CDR3 DNA: 42 bases, framed from base 1. Looking up the germline V gene yields CDR1 SGHTA and CDR2 FQGNSA. V and J are trimmed by 5 bases and 2 bases, and the gene matches miss 5 bases of the junction. Study-wide conclusions, independent of this receptor: Clinical and demographic metadata were provided uncurated, with the amount varying by source and participant.

A second Seattle source provided samples from volunteer blood donors who had recovered from COVID-19. Whole blood was collected in K2EDTA tubes by collaborating institutions according to the institutions' own protocols. For TCRbeta analysis, collaborators shipped samples in one of three forms: frozen whole blood, isolated PBMCs, or DNA extracted from either of those sample types. With respect to this clone: It has no known antigen specificity. Per-base quality was not reported, and no clone a single base away is much larger than it.

The immunoSEQ Assay, a bias-controlled multiplex PCR, was used to amplify TCRbeta CDR3 regions from genomic DNA. The source study handled its data this way. The number of nucleated cells in each sample was estimated by amplification of reference gene primers within the assay. To quantify the absolute abundance of each unique TCRbeta CDR3 rearrangement, sequence reads were collapsed and filtered. For each sample, productive Simpson clonality was calculated as the square root of Simpson's diversity index across productive rearrangements. TCRdb mirrors the immuneACCESS table, restricted to in-frame sequences. Some clones are absent from its copies; in checked studies, under half trace to an unresolved V gene, and the reason for the others is unknown. V, J and clone size were drawn from that table, and D and trimming were deduced from the DNA. The sample includes more than 250,000 clones, with about 89% observed a single time. The top ten constitute under 7.5% of the sample.

The sequence was obtained from a young man who had recovered from COVID-19. The chain was built from TRBV7-2 and TRBJ1-2, and 7 bases in between align with TRBD1. Sequenced input: peripheral blood. At the DNA level, the sequence is TGTGCCAGCAGCCACGACAGGGCGAACTATGGCTACACCTTC. This sequence encodes CASSHDRANYGYTF.